This TCR beta chain was obtained from a study of T cells in Graves' hyperthyroidism and ophthalmopathy. This clonotype has a handful of counts. RNA transcripts served as the template for amplifying TCR beta CDR3 regions. During a first-round RT-PCR of the TCR CDR3, the HTBI primer set was used. From the multiplex PCR reads, TCRdb called clonotypes with MiXCR, one entry per CDR3 protein. The table includes approximately 590,000 distinct CDR3 sequences, around 14% detected once. CDR3 length: 17 amino acids. In germline, CDR1 is SGHVS, CDR2 FNYEAQ. Trimming took off 5 bases at V and 5 bases at J, with 19 bases between the two ends.

The TCR sequence derives from a woman aged 25-40 years with Graves' hyperthyroidism. This chain joins TRBV7-6 and TRBJ1-6; TRBD1 might be the D (5 bases). Sequencing was performed on blood. The CDR3 is CASSPPPGGIDNSPLHF. CDR3 in DNA: TGTGCCAGCAGCCCCCCGCCGGGGGGTATCGATAATTCACCCCTCCACTTT. The complete variable domain, with remaining parts taken from reference TRBV7-6 and TRBJ1-6, reads GAGVSQSPRYKVTKRGQDVALRCDPISGHVSLYWYRQALGQGPEFLTYFNYEAQQDKSGLPNDRFSAERPEGSISTLTIQRTEQRDSAMYRCASSPPPGGIDNSPLHFGNGTRLTVT.